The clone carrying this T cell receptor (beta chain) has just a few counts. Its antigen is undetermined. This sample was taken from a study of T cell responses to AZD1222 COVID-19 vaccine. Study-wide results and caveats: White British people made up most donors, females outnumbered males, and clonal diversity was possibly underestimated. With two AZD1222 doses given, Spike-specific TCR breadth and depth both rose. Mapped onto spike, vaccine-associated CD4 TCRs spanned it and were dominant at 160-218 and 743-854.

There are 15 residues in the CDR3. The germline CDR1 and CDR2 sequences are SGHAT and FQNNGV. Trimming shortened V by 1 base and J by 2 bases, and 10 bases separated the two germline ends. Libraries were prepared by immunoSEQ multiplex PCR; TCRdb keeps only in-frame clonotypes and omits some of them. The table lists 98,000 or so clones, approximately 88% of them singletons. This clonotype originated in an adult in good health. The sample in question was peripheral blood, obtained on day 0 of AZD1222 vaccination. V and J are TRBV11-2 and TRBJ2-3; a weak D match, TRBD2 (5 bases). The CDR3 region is CASSLGRENTDTQYF. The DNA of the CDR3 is TGTGCCAGCAGCTTAGGCCGGGAAAACACAGATACGCAGTATTTT.